The entry that follows covers one T cell receptor (beta chain) sequence. What it recognizes is unknown. A far larger clone differs by one base, so this is likely a read error. V shed 6 bases and J shed 6 bases, with 9 bases lying between them. This CDR3 has 11 amino acids. Per germline, CDR1 MNHNS and CDR2 SASEGT. This sample stems from a study of blood T cells in healthy people across ages. Notes on the study in general: Higher diversity, along with more naive CD4+ cells, distinguished long-lived donors from aged donors. Estimated diversity that came from one million T cells was considered an underestimate.

Then a second PCR, running about 7 to 11 cycles, was carried out with a sample-barcoded 5' primer and a J-beta primer mix. The authors tagged each cDNA molecule using a template-switch adaptor with 12 random nucleotides. In TCRdb, the 5' RACE reads were re-called with MiXCR into one record per CDR3 protein. This sample yields 1.5 million to 2 million distinct CDR3 sequences, of which about 32% are seen a single time; around 10% belongs to the top ten. The clonotype originates from a woman in her twenties or thirties in good health. The chain uses TRBV6-1 and TRBJ2-7; no definite D call. The sample was blood. CDR3 sequence reads: CASSLGREQYV. In DNA form, the CDR3 reads TGTGCCAGCAGCCTAGGTCGCGAGCAGTACGTC.